This T cell receptor (beta chain) appears in the sequencing data of a study of breast tumors, draining lymph nodes, adjacent tissues. Study-wide results and caveats: The data were judged consistent with most tumor T cells coming from lymph node and expanding in tumor.

Samples came from axillary lymph nodes draining the breast cancer. TCRdb ran MiXCR on the multiplex PCR reads and lists one entry per CDR3 protein. The sample records about 270,000 distinct CDR3 sequences, roughly 30% being singletons. In regard to this clonotype: Antigen unknown.

The sample consisted of axillary lymph node tissue. This sequence originates from a female donor with breast cancer. Some clones in this sample may be carry-over from other donors' samples.

The CDR3 nucleotides read TGCGCCAGCAGCCAAGACCGTGCCGTTTTGAACACTGAAGCTTTCTTT. It codes for CASSQDRAVLNTEAFF. This chain connects TRBV4-3 to TRBJ1-1; D remains ambiguous. The CDR3 is 16 amino acids. V shed 0 bases and J shed 0 bases, with 11 bases lying between them. Looked up from germline, CDR1 is LGHNA and CDR2 is YSLEER.